The rows below give T cell receptor beta chains drawn from one sample of a study of T cells after yellow fever vaccination. Via MiXCR, TCRdb re-called the 5' RACE reads, giving one row per CDR3 protein. This table holds about 550,000 distinct CDR3 sequences, about a fifth found once. The source was PBMCs, collected 15 days after the yellow fever booster vaccination. These receptors all come from a young man who received the YFV17D yellow fever vaccine. The CDR3 runs from the conserved cysteine through the conserved F or W. A D gene is named only where the DNA matches it firmly. Only some rows state a clone size, as once, few, many or a class for expanded clones.

D,J,V,size,CDR3,DNA
-,TRBJ2-1,TRBV7-8,-,CASSLFGPEQFF,TGTGCCAGCAGCCTTTTCGGCCCAGAGCAGTTCTTC
-,TRBJ1-5,TRBV20-1,-,CSARDEGQPQHF,TGCAGTGCTAGAGACGAAGGACAGCCCCAGCATTTT
TRBD1,TRBJ2-7,TRBV6-5,few,CASSLQGGHYEQYF,TGTGCCAGCAGTTTACAGGGGGGACACTACGAGCAGTACTTC
TRBD1,TRBJ2-7,TRBV20-1,-,CSVPGQGAHEQYF,TGCAGTGTTCCGGGACAGGGGGCCCACGAGCAGTACTTC
-,TRBJ2-1,TRBV10-3,-,CAIKSEHNEQFF,TGTGCCATCAAAAGCGAACACAATGAGCAGTTCTTC
-,TRBJ2-7,TRBV29-1,few,CSVASGPTYEQYF,TGCAGCGTTGCCAGCGGACCAACCTACGAGCAGTACTTC
-,TRBJ2-5,TRBV2,-,CASRAPRQGLKETQYF,TGTGCCAGCAGAGCTCCCCGGCAGGGGTTGAAAGAGACCCAGTACTTC
-,TRBJ2-7,TRBV24-1,-,CATSEATAPSYEQYF,TGTGCCACCAGTGAAGCGACAGCACCGAGCTACGAGCAGTACTTC
-,TRBJ2-5,TRBV15,once,CATSNGDQYQETQYF,TGTGCCACCAGCAACGGGGACCAGTACCAAGAGACCCAGTACTTC
TRBD1,TRBJ2-1,TRBV10-3,few,CAISGTTGSSYNEQFF,TGTGCCATCAGTGGAACGACAGGGAGCTCCTACAATGAGCAGTTCTTC
-,TRBJ2-5,TRBV29-1,few,CSGTIGGKWTGETQYF,TGCAGCGGTACCATAGGAGGCAAATGGACTGGAGAGACCCAGTACTTC
-,TRBJ2-7,TRBV5-1,few,CASSLGLPGETYEQYF,TGCGCCAGCAGCTTAGGCCTGCCGGGGGAAACTTACGAGCAGTACTTC
TRBD1,TRBJ2-5,TRBV7-2,-,CASNYRGRDETQYF,TGTGCCAGCAACTACAGGGGGCGCGACGAGACCCAGTACTTC
-,TRBJ2-2,TRBV5-1,few,CASSVRVATGELFF,TGCGCCAGCAGCGTTAGGGTAGCCACCGGGGAGCTGTTTTTT
-,TRBJ2-3,TRBV7-2,few,CASSLGPTPGTDTQYF,TGTGCCAGCAGCTTAGGCCCTACCCCCGGCACAGATACGCAGTATTTT
-,TRBJ1-5,TRBV27,-,CASSPGTENQPQHF,TGTGCCAGCAGCCCCGGGACCGAGAATCAGCCCCAGCATTTT
-,TRBJ2-2,TRBV19,-,CASQVGGAIGELFF,TGTGCCAGCCAAGTTGGGGGGGCGATCGGGGAGCTGTTTTTT
-,TRBJ2-5,TRBV7-6,-,CASSLADSLGAQYF,TGTGCCAGCAGCTTAGCCGACTCCCTAGGGGCCCAGTACTTC
-,TRBJ1-1,TRBV18,-,CASSSRGLQTNTEAFF,TGTGCCAGCTCCTCACGAGGCCTCCAAACGAACACTGAAGCTTTCTTT
-,TRBJ1-2,TRBV12-3/TRBV12-4,many,CASSFGQIGYTF,TGTGCCAGCAGTTTCGGACAAATTGGCTACACCTTC
-,TRBJ2-4,TRBV20-1,-,CSAGGATKYIQYF,TGCAGTGCGGGCGGGGCCACGAAGTACATTCAGTACTTC
-,TRBJ2-3,TRBV20-1,many,CSASKSADTQYF,TGCAGTGCTAGTAAGAGTGCTGATACGCAGTATTTT